The text below deals with one T cell receptor beta chain. The data originate from a study of monozygotic twins with inflammatory bowel disease. This CDR3 contains 13 residues. Germline assignment: CDR1 ENHRY and CDR2 SYGVKD. From the 5' RACE reads, TCRdb lists one entry per CDR3 protein and no DNA. This sample's table reports a few hundred thousand distinct CDR3 sequences. The source of this sequence is a human donor with ulcerative colitis or Crohn's disease, or a healthy co-twin of an affected twin (not recorded which). The sample was blood. V gene TRBV10-3 combines with J gene TRBJ2-6; TCRdb's D gene call, TRBD1, goes unchecked for lack of DNA. CDR3 amino acids: CAIKGSGANVLTF.